These 15 T cell receptor beta chains came from one sample sequenced in a study of cytomegalovirus exposure and HLA in healthy donors. PCR involved 60 Vbeta and 13 Jbeta primers. Profiling relied on immunoSEQ multiplex PCR, and the TCRdb table lists in-frame clones only, not all of them. The data show under 110,000 clones, with under 80% seen just once and 3.5% to 4% held by the top ten. The material sequenced was PBMCs. The receptors shown here come from a man between 60 and 75 years old in good health and CMV-seronegative.

The gene calls are TRBV6-1 and TRBJ1-1, with D possibly TRBD1 on 6 matching bases. V dropped 6 bases and J dropped 1 base, with 9 bases sitting between them. The CDR3 contains 13 residues. Per germline, CDR1 MNHNS and CDR2 SASEGT. The CDR3 reads CASRLDRNTEAFF. The CDR3 DNA follows: TGTGCCAGCAGATTGGACAGGAACACTGAAGCTTTCTTT.

The genes are TRBV30 and TRBJ1-3; 10 bases are a match to TRBD1. The CDR3 is made up of 15 amino acids. CDR1 GTSNPN and CDR2 SVGIG come from the germline V gene (reference sequence). After removal of 4 bases from V and 3 bases from J, the junction contained 6 bases not matched to a gene. The CDR3 nucleotides read TGTGCCTGGAAAAGACAGGGGGCTGGTGGAAACACCATATATTTT. It is translated as CAWKRQGAGGNTIYF. Looking up the rest from reference TRBV30 and TRBJ1-3 gives the full variable domain: SQTIHQWPATLVQPVGSPLSLECTVEGTSNPNLYWYRQAAGRGLQLLFYSVGIGQISSEVPQNLSASRPQDRQFILSSKKLLLSDSGFYLCAWKRQGAGGNTIYFGEGSWLTVV.

J is TRBJ1-1 and V is TRBV5-4; perhaps TRBD1 as D (6 bases). Germline assignment: CDR1 SGHNT and CDR2 YYREEE (reference sequence). V was cut by 2 bases and J by 4 bases, with 6 bases left in between. The CDR3 has 12 amino acids. CDR3 DNA: TGTGCCAGCAGCTTACAGGGCACTGAAGCTTTCTTT. Amino acid sequence: CASSLQGTEAFF.

The V call is TRBV6-5, the J call TRBJ1-1; D unclear. Trimming shortened V by 5 bases and J by 1 base, and 5 bases separated the two germline ends. CDR3 length: 12 amino acids. Germline CDR1 is MNHEY and CDR2 is SVGAGI. The CDR3 loop reads CASSRGNTEAFF. CDR3 in DNA: TGTGCCAGCAGTAGAGGGAACACTGAAGCTTTCTTT.

V usage is TRBV30 and J usage is TRBJ1-3; perhaps TRBD1 as D (5 bases). V lost 0 bases, J lost 3 bases, and 15 bases lay in between. The CDR3 is 16 amino acids. Per the germline V gene, CDR1 is GTSNPN and CDR2 is SVGIG (reference sequence). The CDR3 DNA sequence: TGTGCCTGGAGTGTTGGAACAGGATGGGGTGGAAACACCATATATTTT. This codes for CAWSVGTGWGGNTIYF.

V gene TRBV5-1 combines with J gene TRBJ1-3, with D perhaps TRBD1 (6 bases). Trimming shortened V by 2 bases and J by 1 base, and 16 bases separated the two germline ends. The V gene's germline CDR1 is SGHRS and CDR2 YFSETQ. The CDR3 consists of 17 residues. CDR3 residues: CASSLNRVTFSGNTIYF. The CDR3 DNA follows: TGCGCCAGCAGCTTAAACAGGGTTACTTTTTCTGGAAACACCATATATTTT.

J is TRBJ1-5 and V is TRBV7-8; maybe TRBD1 (6 bases). Germline lookup yields CDR1 SGHVS and CDR2 FQNEAQ. The CDR3 sequence is 15 residues long. Trimming cost V 1 base and J 5 bases, with 12 bases left between them. CDR3 coding DNA: TGTGCCAGCAGCTTAGGTACAGGGTACGATCAGCCCCAGCATTTT. Translating gives CASSLGTGYDQPQHF.

This chain uses TRBV6-1 with TRBJ1-2; weak D call: TRBD1 (5 bases). The CDR3 has 13 residues. V was clipped by 1 base and J by 6 bases, with 9 bases between them. Germline values: CDR1 MNHNS, CDR2 SASEGT. The CDR3 DNA sequence: TGTGCCAGCAGTGAAGGGGGCCGGGATGGCTACACCTTC. Translation: CASSEGGRDGYTF.

The chain employs TRBV18 and TRBJ1-5; D is uncertain. The germline gives CDR1 KGHSH, CDR2 LQKENI. Trimming left V 3 bases short and J 5 bases short, with 8 bases between. The CDR3 loop spans 13 amino acids. The CDR3, as DNA: TGTGCCAGCTCACCGACCGAGGATCAGCCCCAGCATTTT. Residues: CASSPTEDQPQHF.

V and J are TRBV7-6 and TRBJ2-5, with no clear D. V dropped 5 bases and J dropped 5 bases, with 15 bases sitting between them. CDR3 size: 14 residues. From germline, CDR1 is SGHVS and CDR2 FNYEAQ. Here the CDR3 reads CASSLIPGPETQYF. CDR3 sequence (DNA): TGTGCCAGCAGCCTCATTCCAGGCCCGGAGACCCAGTACTTC.

The rearrangement joins TRBV10-3 to TRBJ1-1, with 9 bases lining up with TRBD1. V lost 4 bases and J lost 1; bases outside the gene matches: 4. Germline CDR1 reads ENHRY; CDR2 reads SYGVKD. CDR3 length equals 15 residues. The CDR3 DNA follows: TGTGCCATCAGTGCTCCGGGACAGGGGAACACTGAAGCTTTCTTT. Protein sequence: CAISAPGQGNTEAFF.

The chain joins TRBV4-1 to TRBJ2-2; TRBD1 matches at 10 bases. The CDR3 extends over 17 amino acids. V dropped 2 bases and J dropped 3; count of bases not matched to a gene: 6. Germline values: CDR1 MGHRA, CDR2 YSYEKL. The CDR3 sequence: CASSQRSGTGDTGELFF. Written as DNA, the CDR3 is TGCGCCAGCAGCCAACGTTCAGGGACAGGGGACACCGGGGAGCTGTTTTTT.

This chain uses TRBV6-5 with TRBJ1-2; perhaps TRBD1 as D (6 bases). Between the trimmed V and J ends, which lost 6 bases and 2 bases, there was a span of 10 bases. This CDR3 is 13 amino acids long. Germline assignment: CDR1 MNHEY and CDR2 SVGAGI. CDR3 residues: CASRGQYNYGYTF. Here the CDR3 DNA reads TGTGCCAGCAGGGGACAATACAACTATGGCTACACCTTC.

The rearrangement uses TRBV2 and TRBJ1-4; D not resolved. With 7 bases removed from V and 6 bases from J, the gap between germline ends came to 12 bases. The CDR3 totals 13 residues. Germline V CDR1 and CDR2: SNHLY, FYNNEI. This chain's CDR3 is CASTPIEDEKLFF. As DNA, the CDR3 is TGTGCCAGCACCCCAATAGAGGATGAAAAACTGTTTTTT.

V and J are TRBV4-2 and TRBJ2-1; TRBD2 aligns across 9 bases. Germline V gene data show CDR1 as LGHNA and CDR2 as YNFKEQ. This CDR3 is built from 17 residues. J gave up 3 bases and V 0 bases, and 6 bases lay outside the gene matches. The DNA for the CDR3 is TGTGCCAGCAGCCAAGAGAATGGCGGGGGGGTCTACAATGAGCAGTTCTTC. This encodes CASSQENGGGVYNEQFF.